This passage covers 8 T cell receptor beta chains from one sample sequenced in a study of blood T cell dynamics during melanoma immunotherapy. The time point denotes: week 3, after first cycle of checkpoint inhibitor. Clones were read by immunoSEQ multiplex PCR, and TCRdb kept only the in-frame ones, dropping some. The repertoire holds over 3,500 clones, with around nine tenths as singletons. The specimen comprised blood, sampled from a patient treated with checkpoint blockade. The receptor set was obtained from a human donor with melanoma.

This clone occurred once. The V call is TRBV2, the J call TRBJ2-3; D may correspond to TRBD1 or TRBD2 (6 bases each). The V end lost 8 bases, the J end lost 4 bases, and 16 bases lay between the germline ends. The CDR3 has 14 amino acids. In germline, CDR1 is SNHLY, CDR2 FYNNEI. CDR3: CASWTIRGPDTQYF. The CDR3 DNA reads as TGTGCCAGCTGGACTATCAGGGGCCCAGATACGCAGTATTTT. The full variable domain, completed using reference TRBV2 and TRBJ2-3, is EPEVTQTPSHQVTQMGQEVILRCVPISNHLYFYWYRQILGQKVEFLVSFYNNEISEKSEIFDDQFSVERPDGSNFTLKIRSTKLEDSAMYFCASWTIRGPDTQYFGPGTRLTVL.

V is TRBV7-9 and J is TRBJ2-7; 7 bases agree with TRBD1. The CDR3 contains 14 residues. Germline V lookup: CDR1 SEHNR, CDR2 FQNEAQ (reference sequence). The trim removed 1 base at V and 7 bases at J, leaving 7 bases unmatched. The CDR3 protein is CASSLEGATGEQYF. In nucleotides, the CDR3 is TGTGCCAGCAGCTTAGAGGGGGCGACGGGGGAGCAGTACTTC.

The J gene is TRBJ2-5, the V gene TRBV6-5; D is perhaps TRBD1 or TRBD2 (5 bases each). The end of the DNA aligns better with TRBJ2-7, so the J call may be wrong. The CDR3 totals 14 residues. Germline-derived CDR1 and CDR2 are MNHEY and SVGAGI. The CDR3 sequence: CAARGAGASYEQYF. In nucleotides, the CDR3 is TGTGCAGCGAGGGGTGCCGGGGCCTCCTACGAGCAGTACTTC.

This chain joins TRBV5-1 and TRBJ2-5; D may be TRBD2 (5 bases). CDR3 length: 14 amino acids. The V gene's germline CDR1 is SGHRS and CDR2 YFSETQ. V shed 2 bases and J shed 1 base, with 9 bases lying between them. The CDR3 DNA follows: TGCGCCAGCAGCTTTGGAGCGGTCCAAGAGACCCAGTACTTC. Amino acid sequence: CASSFGAVQETQYF.

This chain joins TRBV30 and TRBJ1-5, with TRBD1 as a possible D gene (6 bases). Trimming took off 1 base at V and 2 bases at J, with 15 bases between the two ends. Looked up from germline, CDR1 is GTSNPN and CDR2 is SVGIG (reference sequence). The CDR3 sequence is 16 residues long. The CDR3: CAWSAPTGGGNQPQHF. Here the CDR3 DNA reads TGTGCCTGGAGTGCCCCGACTGGGGGCGGCAATCAGCCCCAGCATTTT. Looking up the rest from reference TRBV30 and TRBJ1-5 gives the full variable domain: SQTIHQWPATLVQPVGSPLSLECTVEGTSNPNLYWYRQAAGRGLQLLFYSVGIGQISSEVPQNLSASRPQDRQFILSSKKLLLSDSGFYLCAWSAPTGGGNQPQHFGDGTRLSIL.

CDR3 sequence: CASSWGHNQREGETQYF. In DNA, the CDR3 is TGTGCCAGCAGCTGGGGGCACAATCAGCGGGAGGGAGAGACCCAGTACTTC. V gene TRBV5-4 combines with J gene TRBJ2-5, with TRBD2 identical over 10 bases. CDR1 SGHNT and CDR2 YYREEE come from the germline V gene (reference sequence). This CDR3 comprises 17 residues. V dropped 3 bases and J dropped 4; count of bases not matched to a gene: 12.

V is TRBV10-3 and J is TRBJ1-1, with D tentatively TRBD1 (5 bases). Germline CDR1 ENHRY, CDR2 SYGVKD. CDR3 length: 14 residues. The V and J ends lost 7 bases and 1 base respectively, with 13 bases between them. The CDR3 DNA is TGTGCCATCATCGGGGGAAACGGGAACACTGAAGCTTTCTTT. Translation: CAIIGGNGNTEAFF.

CDR3 nucleotide sequence: TGCGCCAGCAGCCATCGGGACGGATTAGCGGGGTACGAGCAGTACTTC. The encoded protein is CASSHRDGLAGYEQYF. The chain uses TRBV4-3 and TRBJ2-7, with 8 bases matching TRBD2. Germline CDR1 reads LGHNA; CDR2 reads YSLEER. After removal of 3 bases from V and 4 bases from J, the junction contained 11 bases not matched to a gene. The CDR3 spans 16 residues.